Below are 22 T cell receptor beta chains sequenced from a single sample in a study of cytomegalovirus exposure and HLA in healthy donors. PCR amplification relied on 60 Vbeta primers (plus 13 Jbeta primers). Sequencing used immunoSEQ multiplex PCR; TCRdb keeps in-frame clones, though not all of them. In the table there are 110,000 to 150,000 clones, around 80% of which are singletons. Sequencing used PBMCs. These receptors all stem from a woman in her thirties or forties in good health and CMV-seropositive.

The V and J genes are TRBV5-1 and TRBJ2-7; D remains unclear. Trimming took 0 bases from V and 4 from J, leaving 17 bases between them. Germline lookup yields CDR1 SGHRS and CDR2 YFSETQ. This CDR3 contains 16 residues. CDR3 sequence reads: CASSLGGPGSTYEQYF. For the CDR3, the DNA is TGCGCCAGCAGCTTGGGTGGTCCAGGCTCAACTTACGAGCAGTACTTC.

The rearrangement joins TRBV6-5 to TRBJ2-7; 8 bases align to TRBD1. Germline loops: CDR1 MNHEY, CDR2 SVGAGI. The V gene end was trimmed by 5 bases and the J gene end by 1 base; junction bases not matched to a gene: 4. The CDR3 runs to 14 residues. The CDR3 region has the DNA TGTGCCAGCAGTCAGGGGGACAGGTCCTACGAGCAGTACTTC. This gives the protein CASSQGDRSYEQYF.

This chain uses TRBV27 with TRBJ1-2; D gene uncertain. The CDR3 is 13 amino acids. The germline V gene encodes CDR1 MNHEY and CDR2 SMNVEV (reference sequence). Trimming took off 2 bases at V and 8 bases at J, with 12 bases between the two ends. The CDR3 here is CASSLGGLYGYTF. CDR3 bases: TGTGCCAGCAGTTTAGGCGGACTATACGGCTACACCTTC.

The genes are TRBV30 and TRBJ2-5; D perhaps matches TRBD1 (5 bases). The closer fit of TRBJ2-7 to the DNA end suggests the J call may be wrong. This CDR3 comprises 14 residues. Germline-derived CDR1 and CDR2 are GTSNPN and SVGIG (reference sequence). CDR3 sequence (DNA): TGTGCCTGGAGTGGGACACGTGGATCGGACGAGCAGTACTTC. It codes for CAWSGTRGSDEQYF.

V and J are TRBV6-5 and TRBJ2-5, with TRBD1 matching over 8 bases. TRBJ2-7 matches the DNA end more closely, so the J call is doubtful. This CDR3 spans 15 amino acids. Germline CDR1 is MNHEY and CDR2 is SVGAGI. The DNA of the CDR3 is TGTGCCAGCAGGCAAGACAGGGGACCCTCCTACGAGCAGTACTTC. It codes for CASRQDRGPSYEQYF.

This rearrangement joins TRBV21-1 to TRBJ2-7; the table assigns TRBD2, which was not confirmed against the DNA. TRBV21-1 is reported as a pseudogene. The length of the CDR3 is 15 residues. In DNA form, the CDR3 reads TGTGCCAGCGCCCCTACTAGCGTCGGCTCCTACGAGCAGTACTTC. Its protein is CASAPTSVGSYEQYF.

The chain joins TRBV28 to TRBJ1-4; tentative D call: TRBD1 (5 bases). Germline V gene lookup returns CDR1 MDHEN and CDR2 SYDVKM. Trimming stripped 4 bases from V and 8 bases from J, with 17 bases between. This CDR3 comprises 15 residues. The chain's CDR3 is CASSSRQSLTEKLFF. For the CDR3, the DNA is TGTGCCAGCAGTTCCCGACAGTCTCTGACGGAAAAACTGTTTTTT.

The rearrangement uses TRBV5-1 and TRBJ2-7; D possibly corresponds to TRBD2 (6 bases). The length of the CDR3 is 14 residues. V was pared by 4 bases and J by 1 base, with 12 bases between. From germline, CDR1 is SGHRS and CDR2 YFSETQ. The CDR3 is CASSRGGGSYEQYF. CDR3 nucleotide sequence: TGCGCCAGCAGCCGAGGCGGAGGGTCCTACGAGCAGTACTTC.

The chain joins TRBV13 to TRBJ2-7; 10 bases are shared with TRBD1. With V trimmed by 5 bases and J by 3 bases, 4 bases remained unmatched. This CDR3 has 14 residues. CDR1 and CDR2 from the germline V gene are PRHDT and FYEKMQ (reference sequence). The CDR3 region is CASSPRDRGYEQYF. CDR3 DNA sequence: TGTGCCAGCAGCCCACGGGACAGGGGCTACGAGCAGTACTTC.

This chain uses TRBV28 with TRBJ2-1, with D tentatively TRBD2 (6 bases). The germline V and J ends were trimmed by 2 bases and 7 bases, with 12 bases remaining between them. The germline V gene encodes CDR1 MDHEN and CDR2 SYDVKM. The CDR3 has 14 amino acids. CDR3 amino acids: CASSLKQSGNEQFF. The CDR3 bases are TGTGCCAGCAGTTTAAAACAGAGCGGGAATGAGCAGTTCTTC.

This chain uses TRBV13 with TRBJ2-3; a possible D gene is TRBD1 (6 bases). Trimming took 5 bases from V and 8 from J, leaving 17 bases between them. Germline V gives CDR1 PRHDT, CDR2 FYEKMQ (reference sequence). The CDR3 contains 14 residues. CDR3 protein: CASSPGTSGVTQYF. The CDR3 DNA sequence: TGTGCCAGCAGCCCTGGGACATCAGGGGTTACGCAGTATTTT.

V is TRBV6-1 and J is TRBJ2-3; a possible D gene is TRBD1 (5 bases). This CDR3 has 16 amino acids. CDR1 MNHNS and CDR2 SASEGT come from the germline V gene. V lost 2 bases and J lost 3, with 15 bases in between. DNA of the CDR3: TGTGCCAGCAGTGAATATACAGGACGGGCAACAGATACGCAGTATTTT. Protein product: CASSEYTGRATDTQYF.

The rearrangement links TRBV5-1 to TRBJ1-2; 8 nucleotides line up with TRBD1. With V trimmed by 4 bases and J by 7 bases, 18 bases remained unmatched. Per the germline V gene, CDR1 is SGHRS and CDR2 is YFSETQ. The CDR3 loop spans 17 amino acids. CDR3 DNA sequence: TGCGCCAGCAGCACCGCACCCGACAGGGGAAAGGAGGGTGGCTACACCTTC. Translation: CASSTAPDRGKEGGYTF.

This clone showed up just once. The V call is TRBV30, the J call TRBJ1-5, with TRBD1 matching 8 bases. This CDR3 is 16 amino acids long. Germline-derived CDR1 and CDR2 are GTSNPN and SVGIG (reference sequence). The trim removed 4 bases at V and 4 bases at J, leaving 12 bases unmatched. The CDR3 nucleotides are TGTGCCTGGAACCGGAGGACAGGGTTTTCGAATCAGCCCCAGCATTTT. It encodes CAWNRRTGFSNQPQHF.

This chain links TRBV11-2 with TRBJ2-7; no firm D call. From germline, CDR1 is SGHAT and CDR2 FQNNGV. This CDR3 comprises 11 residues. The V end lost 2 bases, the J end lost 5 bases, and 4 bases lay between the germline ends. The CDR3 nucleotides are TGTGCCAGCAGCTTATACAACGAGCAGTACTTC. Residues: CASSLYNEQYF.

The chain employs TRBV21-1 and TRBJ2-5; the tabulated D call, TRBD2, remains unverified against the DNA. TRBV21-1 is a documented pseudogene. The CDR3 runs to 16 residues. CDR3 coding DNA: TGTGCCAGCAGCAAAGCTCCAGCGGAGGACCAAGAGACCCAGTACTTC. Translation: CASSKAPAEDQETQYF.

For this clone: Other DNA sequences of this sample code for an identical CDR3. The genes are TRBV30 and TRBJ1-5; D possibly corresponds to TRBD1 (5 bases). The germline V gene encodes CDR1 GTSNPN and CDR2 SVGIG (reference sequence). This CDR3 has 13 amino acids. V was clipped by 0 bases and J by 5 bases, with 8 bases between them. The CDR3 is CAWSVGGDQPQHF. DNA of the CDR3: TGTGCCTGGAGTGTGGGGGGAGATCAGCCCCAGCATTTT.

The sample holds one count of this clone. The CDR3 loop reads CASSRQDSTDTQYF. The DNA of the CDR3 is TGTGCCAGCAGCAGACAGGATAGCACAGATACGCAGTATTTT. This chain uses TRBV6-6 with TRBJ2-3, with a weak D call TRBD1 (6 bases). Germline CDR1 MNHNY, CDR2 SVGAGI (reference sequence). Deletions cut 6 bases from V and 0 bases from J, with 10 bases between. The CDR3 is made up of 14 amino acids.

V and J are TRBV6-1 and TRBJ2-1; 10 nucleotides line up with TRBD1. The germline V gene encodes CDR1 MNHNS and CDR2 SASEGT. The CDR3 covers 14 residues. J gave up 7 bases and V 6 bases, and 6 bases lay outside the gene matches. In DNA form, the CDR3 reads TGTGCCAGCAGAGACAGGGGGCTGGGAAATGAGCAGTTCTTC. It translates to CASRDRGLGNEQFF.

The chain has TRBV13 and TRBJ2-3; possible D gene TRBD2, 6 bases. V was clipped by 4 bases and J by 2 bases, with 10 bases between them. Germline CDR1 is PRHDT and CDR2 is FYEKMQ (reference sequence). This CDR3 has 14 amino acids. The CDR3 region is CASSSTGLTDTQYF. CDR3 bases: TGTGCCAGCAGCTCAACGGGACTCACAGATACGCAGTATTTT.

This clone was recorded only once. The CDR3 sequence is CASSPDRDGTEAFF. The CDR3 DNA follows: TGTGCCAGCTCACCAGACAGGGACGGCACTGAAGCTTTCTTT. The gene calls are TRBV18 and TRBJ1-1; 7 positions match TRBD1. V gave up 2 bases and J gave up 4 bases; unmatched junction bases: 4. Germline CDR1 reads KGHSH; CDR2 reads LQKENI. The CDR3 contains 14 residues.

The sample holds one count of this clone. This chain connects TRBV11-2 to TRBJ2-1, with 10 bases identical to TRBD2. Unmatched junction bases numbered 1, after V lost 4 bases and J lost 1 base. The germline CDR1 and CDR2 sequences are SGHAT and FQNNGV. The CDR3 has 15 amino acids. CDR3 amino acids: CASSYSGGSYNEQFF. The CDR3 nucleotides read TGTGCCAGCAGCTATAGCGGGGGGTCCTACAATGAGCAGTTCTTC.